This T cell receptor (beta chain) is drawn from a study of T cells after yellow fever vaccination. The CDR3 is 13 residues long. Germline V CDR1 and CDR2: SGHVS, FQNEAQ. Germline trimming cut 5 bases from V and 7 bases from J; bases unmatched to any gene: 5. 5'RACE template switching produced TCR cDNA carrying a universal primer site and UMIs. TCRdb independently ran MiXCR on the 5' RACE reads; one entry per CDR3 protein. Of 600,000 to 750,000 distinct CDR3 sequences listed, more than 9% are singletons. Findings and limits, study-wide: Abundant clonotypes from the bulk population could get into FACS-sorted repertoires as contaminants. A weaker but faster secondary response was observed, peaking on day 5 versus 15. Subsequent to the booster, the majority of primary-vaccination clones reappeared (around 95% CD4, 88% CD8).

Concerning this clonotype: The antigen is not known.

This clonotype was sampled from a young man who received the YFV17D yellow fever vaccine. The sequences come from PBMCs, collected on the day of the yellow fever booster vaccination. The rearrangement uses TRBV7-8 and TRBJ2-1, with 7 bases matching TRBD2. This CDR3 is CASSLKRENEQFF. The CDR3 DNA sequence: TGTGCCAGCAGCCTGAAGCGGGAAAATGAGCAGTTCTTC.